These 24 T cell receptor beta chains came from one sample sequenced in a study of human T cells and chemical hapten exposure. TCRdb processed the RACE reads anew with MiXCR; each CDR3 protein has one entry. The sample records 150,000 or so distinct CDR3 sequences, roughly 15% being singletons. Specified time point: patch test 1, 2 weeks after DPC sensitization. Treatment in this sample: therapeutic diphenylcyclopropenone sensitization with weekly scalp DPC. The specimen was whole blood, collected in connection with sensitization to the hapten diphenylcyclopropenone (DPC). These receptors were taken from a woman aged 25-40 years with alopecia areata. Some clones in this sample may be carry-over from other donors' samples.

The rearrangement joins TRBV9 to TRBJ2-7; D is possibly TRBD1 (5 bases). This CDR3 is 14 amino acids long. Trimming took 3 bases from V and 7 from J, leaving 17 bases between them. Germline-derived CDR1 and CDR2 are SGDLS and YYNGEE. CDR3: CASSAGQLTREQYF. CDR3 DNA: TGTGCCAGCAGCGCAGGACAACTGACTCGAGAGCAGTACTTC.

The chain uses TRBV7-6 and TRBJ2-2; the match to TRBD2 covers 11 bases. This CDR3 is 18 amino acids long. The J segment lost 0 bases and the V segment lost 5 bases, leaving 8 bases of the junction unmatched. The germline CDR1 and CDR2 sequences are SGHVS and FNYEAQ. The CDR3 DNA sequence: TGTGCCAGCAGCCGCCCGACTAGCGGGGAAGCGAACACCGGGGAGCTGTTTTTT. The encoded protein is CASSRPTSGEANTGELFF.

The sample holds a few counts of this clonotype. This chain connects TRBV18 to TRBJ2-1; 7 nucleotides line up with TRBD1. The CDR3 covers 14 residues. Germline CDR1 is KGHSH and CDR2 is LQKENI. The ends lost 1 base at V and 6 bases at J; junction bases unmatched: 3. The CDR3 DNA sequence: TGTGCCAGCTCACCACGACAGGGACCCAATGAGCAGTTCTTC. It specifies CASSPRQGPNEQFF.

This clonotype was counted a few times. This chain joins TRBV5-1 and TRBJ2-2; 10 nucleotides agree with TRBD2. CDR1 and CDR2 (germline): SGHRS, YFSETQ. V was pared by 4 bases and J by 3 bases, with 12 bases of the junction left unmatched. This CDR3 contains 18 residues. The CDR3 coding sequence is TGCGCCAGCAGCCGACGCATAGCGGGAGGAACATACACCGGGGAGCTGTTTTTT. This translates into CASSRRIAGGTYTGELFF. The whole variable domain, filled in from reference TRBV5-1 and TRBJ2-2, reads KAGVTQTPRYLIKTRGQQVTLSCSPISGHRSVSWYQQTPGQGLQFLFEYFSETQRNKGNFPGRFSGRQFSNSRSEMNVSTLELGDSALYLCASSRRIAGGTYTGELFFGEGSRLTVL.

This chain connects TRBV28 to TRBJ1-1; D gene uncertain. V was trimmed by 3 bases and J by 6 bases, leaving 14 bases between them. The CDR3 is 14 amino acids. CDR1 and CDR2 (germline): MDHEN, SYDVKM. The chain's CDR3 is CASSFDARRAEAFF. The CDR3 DNA reads TGTGCCAGCAGTTTCGACGCCCGTAGGGCTGAAGCTTTCTTT.

The chain recombines TRBV7-2 with TRBJ2-3, with unresolved D. Looked up from germline, CDR1 is SGHTA and CDR2 is FQGNSA. V lost 2 bases and J 2 bases, leaving 11 bases between the germline ends. The length of the CDR3 is 15 residues. The CDR3 loop reads CASSLNQPSTDTQYF. CDR3 nucleotides: TGTGCCAGCAGCTTAAATCAACCTTCCACAGATACGCAGTATTTT.

This clonotype has a handful of counts. The chain is built from TRBV5-4 and TRBJ1-1, with D possibly TRBD1 on 6 matching bases. The V end was cut by 3 bases, the J end by 4 bases, with 19 bases between. Germline V gene sequence: CDR1 SGHNT, CDR2 YYREEE (reference sequence). The CDR3 has 16 amino acids. CDR3 bases: TGTGCCAGCAGCTCGGCTAGGGACACACTCTTCACTGAAGCTTTCTTT. Protein sequence: CASSSARDTLFTEAFF. Based on the CDR3 plus reference TRBV5-4 and TRBJ1-1, the full variable domain is ETGVTQSPTHLIKTRGQQVTLRCSSQSGHNTVSWYQQALGQGPQFIFQYYREEENGRGNFPPRFSGLQFPNYSSELNVNALELDDSALYLCASSSARDTLFTEAFFGQGTRLTVV.

This sequence joins TRBV7-9 and TRBJ2-7, with D perhaps matching TRBD1 or TRBD2 (5 bases each). Trimming removed 4 bases from V and 3 bases from J, with 10 bases in between. CDR1 is SEHNR, CDR2 FQNEAQ, per germline (reference sequence). This CDR3 region has 13 residues. For the CDR3, the DNA is TGTGCCAGCAGCTCAAGGGACGGCTACGAGCAGTACTTC. It yields the protein CASSSRDGYEQYF.

The gene calls are TRBV7-9 and TRBJ1-1; 7 nucleotides line up with TRBD1. This CDR3 region has 13 residues. Germline lookup yields CDR1 SEHNR and CDR2 FQNEAQ (reference sequence). The junction had 3 bases not matched to a gene; V was cut back by 4 bases and J by 4 bases. The CDR3 loop is CASSYGQATEAFF. The DNA of the CDR3 is TGTGCCAGCAGCTACGGACAGGCCACTGAAGCTTTCTTT.

V usage is TRBV28 and J usage is TRBJ1-5; D uncertain. CDR1 and CDR2 from the germline V gene are MDHEN and SYDVKM. This CDR3 spans 13 amino acids. V was clipped by 8 bases and J by 8 bases, with 16 bases between them. DNA of the CDR3: TGTGCCAGCCGCGGATGGGTCCAGGAGCCCCAGCATTTT. This codes for CASRGWVQEPQHF.

Only a few counts were recorded for this clonotype. This sequence joins TRBV7-7 and TRBJ2-2, with unresolved D. The V gene's germline CDR1 is SSHAT and CDR2 FNYEAQ (reference sequence). The CDR3 covers 14 residues. The germline V and J ends were trimmed by 5 bases and 2 bases, with 9 bases remaining between them. The CDR3 nucleotides are TGTGCCAGCAGCCCGTCCGCCAACACCGGGGAGCTGTTTTTT. This translates into CASSPSANTGELFF.

This clonotype has only a few counts. The chain couples TRBV28 to TRBJ2-4, with D unresolved. The CDR3 extends over 17 amino acids. The germline gives CDR1 MDHEN, CDR2 SYDVKM. Deletions cut 4 bases from V and 0 bases from J, with 16 bases between. The CDR3: CASSSPRALIAKNIQYF. DNA of the CDR3: TGTGCCAGCAGTTCCCCCCGGGCCCTAATAGCCAAAAACATTCAGTACTTC.

This clonotype was picked up many times. Here the CDR3 reads CSARVGTFSTQYF. CDR3 DNA sequence: TGCAGTGCTAGGGTTGGGACTTTTTCTACGCAGTATTTT. This rearrangement joins TRBV20-1 to TRBJ2-3; possible D gene TRBD2, 6 bases. V shed 3 bases and J shed 8 bases, with 15 bases lying between them. Germline lookup yields CDR1 DFQATT and CDR2 SNEGSKA (reference sequence). The CDR3 loop spans 13 amino acids.

This chain uses TRBV7-2 with TRBJ2-4; TRBD2 matches at 7 bases. V was clipped by 5 bases and J by 1 base; unmatched bases: 5. Germline CDR1 is SGHTA and CDR2 is FQGNSA. The length of the CDR3 is 15 residues. The CDR3: CASSQGGAAKNIQYF. CDR3 coding DNA: TGTGCCAGCAGCCAGGGAGGGGCGGCCAAAAACATTCAGTACTTC.

Only a few counts were recorded for this clonotype. CDR3 in amino acids: CAISLDRIDGDTQYF. DNA of the CDR3: TGTGCCATCAGTTTGGACAGGATCGACGGGGATACGCAGTATTTT. The V gene is TRBV10-3, the J gene TRBJ2-3, with 7 positions matching TRBD1. Germline CDR1 ENHRY, CDR2 SYGVKD. The V segment lost 5 bases and the J segment 6 bases; nucleotides outside the gene matches: 11. The length of the CDR3 is 15 residues.

The V and J genes are TRBV7-2 and TRBJ1-6, with D unresolved. V gave up 7 bases and J gave up 6 bases, with 7 bases separating them. Looked up from germline, CDR1 is SGHTA and CDR2 is FQGNSA. The CDR3 length is 12 residues. The CDR3 DNA is TGTGCCAGCATGTGGGCTAATTCACCCCTCCACTTT. Translated: CASMWANSPLHF.

The chain is built from TRBV5-8 and TRBJ1-1; D possibly corresponds to TRBD1 (6 bases). CDR1 is SGHTS, CDR2 YDEGEE, per germline. V lost 4 bases and J 0 bases, leaving 13 bases between the germline ends. The CDR3 is 15 residues long. The CDR3 region is CASSMSGTMNTEAFF. CDR3 nucleotide sequence: TGTGCCAGCAGCATGTCCGGGACAATGAACACTGAAGCTTTCTTT.

This clonotype was observed a handful of times. The gene calls are TRBV19 and TRBJ2-2; 10 nucleotides agree with TRBD1. Germline lookup yields CDR1 LNHDA and CDR2 SQIVND (reference sequence). Germline trimming cut 3 bases from V and 15 bases from J; bases unmatched to any gene: 7. The CDR3 extends over 13 amino acids. CDR3 loop: CASSIGQGGRMFF. Written as DNA, the CDR3 is TGTGCCAGTAGTATCGGACAGGGGGGTAGGATGTTTTTT.

This clonotype was observed many times. V gene TRBV7-6 combines with J gene TRBJ2-3; D is perhaps TRBD1 or TRBD2 (5 bases each). Trimming removed 0 bases at V and 4 bases at J, with 11 bases between. This CDR3 has 15 residues. The V gene's germline CDR1 is SGHVS and CDR2 FNYEAQ. The chain's CDR3 is CASSLARGASDTQYF. The DNA for the CDR3 is TGTGCCAGCAGCTTAGCTAGGGGAGCCTCAGATACGCAGTATTTT.

This chain uses TRBV4-3 with TRBJ2-1; possible D gene TRBD1, 6 bases. The CDR3 contains 14 residues. Germline V gene lookup returns CDR1 LGHNA and CDR2 YSLEER. V was clipped by 4 bases and J by 4 bases, with 11 bases between them. The CDR3 spells CASSPATGYNEQFF. In DNA, the CDR3 is TGCGCCAGCAGCCCCGCCACAGGGTACAATGAGCAGTTCTTC.

Here the CDR3 reads CASSPGYTNEKLFF. CDR3 DNA: TGTGCCAGCAGCCCGGGGTATACTAATGAAAAACTGTTTTTT. The rearrangement joins TRBV7-8 to TRBJ1-4; no reliable D call. Germline V gives CDR1 SGHVS, CDR2 FQNEAQ. The CDR3 consists of 14 residues. V dropped 5 bases and J dropped 2 bases, with 9 bases sitting between them.

This clonotype appeared a few times. The chain uses TRBV28 and TRBJ2-7, with 7 positions matching TRBD1. The CDR3 has 12 residues. Trimming removed 4 bases from V and 6 bases from J; junction bases left unmatched: 3. Germline CDR1 reads MDHEN; CDR2 reads SYDVKM. The CDR3 DNA is TGTGCCAGCAGTTCACAGGGGCTCGAGCAGTACTTC. It yields the protein CASSSQGLEQYF.

About this clonotype itself: At one end, the junction sequence differs from germline, possibly due to a read error. CDR3 loop: CARSLGQWDTGELFF. CDR3 in DNA: TGTGCCCGCAGCTTGGGACAGTGGGACACCGGGGAGCTGTTTTTT. V and J are TRBV11-2 and TRBJ2-2, with 7 bases fitting TRBD1. Germline V CDR1 and CDR2: SGHAT, FQNNGV. The CDR3 totals 15 residues.

This clonotype was found a few times. J is TRBJ1-5 and V is TRBV6-1; no reliable D call. Looked up from germline, CDR1 is MNHNS and CDR2 is SASEGT. Trimming pared 3 bases from V and 2 bases from J, leaving 14 bases between. There are 16 residues in the CDR3. The CDR3 DNA reads as TGTGCCAGCAGTGAGCCGCGCGTTCGTGGCAATCAGCCCCAGCATTTT. Its translation: CASSEPRVRGNQPQHF.